The 7 T cell receptor beta chains listed next were all sequenced from one sample in a study of metastatic and nonmetastatic thyroid tumors. TCRdb re-called clones from the PCR reads using MiXCR. The sample shows some 22,000 clones, about 10% of them seen only once. There were no patients who had received any treatment before thyroid surgery. Sequencing was carried out using blood. These receptors all come from a female donor with papillary thyroid cancer or a benign thyroid nodule (not recorded which). Some clones in this sample may be carry-over from other donors' samples.

Ten or more counts support this clone. This chain uses TRBV19 with TRBJ2-2; D might be TRBD2 (6 bases). The CDR3 length is 17 residues. Germline lookup yields CDR1 LNHDA and CDR2 SQIVND (reference sequence). Trimming shortened V by 8 bases and J by 1 base, and 20 bases separated the two germline ends. The CDR3 protein is CASRRAGFALNTGELFF. For the CDR3, the DNA is TGTGCCAGTCGGAGGGCGGGATTCGCTTTGAACACCGGGGAGCTGTTTTTT.

CDR3 sequence: CASSYGGIGQPQHF. CDR3 coding DNA: TGTGCCAGCAGTTACGGGGGGATTGGGCAGCCCCAGCATTTT. The rearrangement uses TRBV6-5 and TRBJ1-5, with TRBD1 as a possible D gene (5 bases). Germline values: CDR1 MNHEY, CDR2 SVGAGI. V dropped 2 bases and J dropped 7 bases, with 12 bases sitting between them. The CDR3 extends over 14 amino acids.

This clone was recorded at least ten times. This rearrangement joins TRBV29-1 to TRBJ2-2; D possibly corresponds to TRBD1 (6 bases). This CDR3 spans 14 amino acids. Trimming pared 4 bases from V and 6 bases from J, leaving 15 bases between. Germline loops: CDR1 SQVTM, CDR2 ANQGSEA. The CDR3 coding sequence is TGCAGCGTTGTTGAAACAGGGATTTCCGGGGAGCTGTTTTTT. It translates to CSVVETGISGELFF.

This clone was counted at least ten times. The chain links TRBV11-2 to TRBJ2-5; 9 nucleotides line up with TRBD2. V lost 3 bases and J lost 5; bases outside the gene matches: 7. Germline lookup yields CDR1 SGHAT and CDR2 FQNNGV. The CDR3 has 15 residues. This chain's CDR3 is CASSLGLAGYETQYF. CDR3 nucleotide sequence: TGTGCCAGCAGCTTGGGTCTAGCGGGATACGAGACCCAGTACTTC. The full variable domain, its missing parts supplied by reference TRBV11-2 and TRBJ2-5, is EAGVAQSPRYKIIEKRQSVAFWCNPISGHATLYWYQQILGQGPKLLIQFQNNGVVDDSQLPKDRFSAERLKGVDSTLKIQPAKLEDSAVYLCASSLGLAGYETQYFGPGTRLLVL.

This clone was picked up many times. The chain joins TRBV24-1 to TRBJ2-1; TRBD1 agrees at 9 bases. CDR1 and CDR2 (germline): KGHDR, SFDVKD. The V gene end was trimmed by 9 bases and the J gene end by 5 bases; junction bases not matched to a gene: 4. The CDR3 consists of 13 residues. CDR3 residues: CATRDRGDNEQFF. Here the CDR3 DNA reads TGTGCCACCCGCGACAGGGGGGACAATGAGCAGTTCTTC.

At least ten counts were recorded for this clone. The V call is TRBV3-1, the J call TRBJ2-7; 7 bases match TRBD2. Trimming at V came to 0 bases and at J to 6 bases, leaving 5 bases not matched to a gene. CDR1 and CDR2 from the germline V gene are LGHDT and YNNKEL (reference sequence). CDR3 length: 14 amino acids. CDR3 loop: CASSQDVGGLEQYF. The CDR3 DNA follows: TGTGCCAGCAGCCAAGATGTGGGAGGGCTCGAGCAGTACTTC.

By share, this clone counts as medium-sized. The same CDR3 arises from other DNA sequences in this sample as well. The chain is built from TRBV27 and TRBJ2-2, with D perhaps TRBD1 or TRBD2 (5 bases each). Trimming pared 8 bases from V and 2 bases from J, leaving 15 bases between. CDR1 and CDR2 from the germline V gene are MNHEY and SMNVEV (reference sequence). The CDR3 is 15 residues long. As DNA, the CDR3 is TGTGCCAGCCGACGGCCGGGACCAAACACCGGGGAGCTGTTTTTT. Residues: CASRRPGPNTGELFF.